A selection of T cell receptor beta chains follows, all from one sample in a study of T cell changes during pregnancy in multiple sclerosis. Clones were read by immunoSEQ multiplex PCR, and TCRdb kept only the in-frame ones, dropping some. Here the sample spans around 40,000 clones, about 92% being singletons. Sequencing used CD4+ T cells from peripheral blood mononuclear cells, obtained in the third trimester of pregnancy. Receptors originate from a female donor with multiple sclerosis, enrolled in a pregnancy study. Both conserved end residues are part of each CDR3. D genes are given only for firm matches. Only part of the rows carry a size: once, few, many, or a class if the clone is expanded.

size: once; J: TRBJ2-7; D: TRBD1; V: TRBV25-1; DNA: TGTGCCAGCAGTGCAACCGGACAGGCGCGCTACGAGCAGTACTTC; CDR3: CASSATGQARYEQYF
size: .; J: TRBJ2-1; D: .; V: TRBV28; DNA: TGTGCCAGCGGGCGGAGGGTCGGGCAGTTCTTC; CDR3: CASGRRVGQFF
size: .; J: TRBJ1-4; D: TRBD1; V: TRBV9; DNA: TGTGCCAGCAGCCGGGTGGAGGGGGCGCGCGAAAAACTGTTTTTT; CDR3: CASSRVEGAREKLFF
size: .; J: TRBJ1-2; D: .; V: TRBV6-5; DNA: TGTGCCAGCAGTTACTCGATAGGACAGAGCTTATATGGCTACACCTTC; CDR3: CASSYSIGQSLYGYTF
size: .; J: TRBJ2-7; D: TRBD1; V: TRBV29-1; DNA: TGCAGCGTTGAAGGACCCTCAGGGGGCGTGGGGTACGAGCAGTACTTC; CDR3: CSVEGPSGGVGYEQYF
size: .; J: TRBJ2-4; D: TRBD1; V: TRBV7-8; DNA: TGTGCCAGCAGCGATGGACAGGGGGTGAGGAACATTCAGTACTTC; CDR3: CASSDGQGVRNIQYF
size: .; J: TRBJ1-1; D: .; V: TRBV28; DNA: TGTGCCAGCAGCCTAGCGGCCAGGGAAGCTTTCTTT; CDR3: CASSLAAREAFF
size: .; J: TRBJ2-7; D: .; V: TRBV11-3; DNA: TGTGCCAGCAGCTTAGGTCCGGGGGGCCAATACGAGCAGTACTTC; CDR3: CASSLGPGGQYEQYF
size: .; J: TRBJ2-1; D: TRBD1; V: TRBV9; DNA: TGTGCCAGCACGGATCGGGACAGGAACTACAATGAGCAGTTCTTC; CDR3: CASTDRDRNYNEQFF
size: .; J: TRBJ1-3; D: TRBD1; V: TRBV6-1; DNA: TGTGCCAGCAGTGAAAGCGGGACAGGGGGCGTGGGAAACACCATATATTTT; CDR3: CASSESGTGGVGNTIYF
size: once; J: TRBJ2-7; D: .; V: TRBV29-1; DNA: TGCAGCGTTGGCCCCGTTATTGGGGGAGGGGGGTCCTACGAGCAGTACTTC; CDR3: CSVGPVIGGGGSYEQYF
size: .; J: TRBJ2-1; D: .; V: TRBV4-2; DNA: TGTGCCAGCAGCCAAGATAGCACCAGGGGCTTTTACAATGAGCAGTTCTTC; CDR3: CASSQDSTRGFYNEQFF
size: .; J: TRBJ2-1; D: TRBD2; V: TRBV6-6; DNA: TGTGCCAGCAGTCGGGAGGGAACCCACAATGAGCAGTTCTTC; CDR3: CASSREGTHNEQFF
size: .; J: TRBJ2-3; D: .; V: TRBV10-3; DNA: TGTGCCACGAGGGCCTATGGCACAGCAGATACGCAGTATTTT; CDR3: CATRAYGTADTQYF
size: .; J: TRBJ2-1; D: TRBD2; V: TRBV28; DNA: TGTGCCAGCAGTCCTTTCTCCGGGACTAGCAATAGTCCCTACAATGAGCAGTTCTTC; CDR3: CASSPFSGTSNSPYNEQFF
size: .; J: TRBJ2-6; D: .; V: TRBV27; DNA: TGTGCCAGCGCCTCTGTTCTCGGGGACTCTGGGGCCAACGTCCTGACTTTC; CDR3: CASASVLGDSGANVLTF
size: .; J: TRBJ1-1; D: .; V: TRBV19; DNA: TGTGCCAGTAGTTTGCAGGGGAACACTGAAGCTTTCTTT; CDR3: CASSLQGNTEAFF
size: .; J: TRBJ2-7; D: .; V: TRBV4-3; DNA: TGCGCCAGCAGCCAAGTACGGGGGATGGAGCAGTACTTC; CDR3: CASSQVRGMEQYF
size: .; J: TRBJ2-5; D: .; V: TRBV7-3; DNA: TGTGCCAGCAGCTTAGACCGGGGAGAGACCCAGTACTTC; CDR3: CASSLDRGETQYF
size: .; J: TRBJ1-6; D: TRBD1; V: TRBV20-1; DNA: TGCAGTGCTAGCCATGGACAGGGAGTTCACTTT; CDR3: CSASHGQGVHF
size: .; J: TRBJ1-1; D: .; V: TRBV7-8; DNA: TGTGCCAGCAGCTTGGAGGGAGGAACTGAAGCTTTCTTT; CDR3: CASSLEGGTEAFF
size: .; J: TRBJ1-2; D: TRBD1; V: TRBV6-1; DNA: TGTGCCAGCAGTGTTTTATTTATGAGGCAGGGGGATGGCTACACCTTC; CDR3: CASSVLFMRQGDGYTF
size: once; J: TRBJ2-7; D: .; V: TRBV21-1; DNA: TGTGCCATCCCAATACGGGACAGGGTAGGTGGGGAGCAGTACTTC; CDR3: CAIPIRDRVGGEQYF
size: .; J: TRBJ1-3; D: TRBD1; V: TRBV6-1; DNA: TGTGCCAGCAGTGAAGCAGGGTGGAGGACAGGGATGGCCAACTCTGGAAACACCATATATTTT; CDR3: CASSEAGWRTGMANSGNTIYF
size: .; J: TRBJ1-1; D: TRBD1; V: TRBV11-2; DNA: TGTGCCAGCAGCCGGACAGGGAGAGAAGCTTTCTTT; CDR3: CASSRTGREAFF
size: .; J: TRBJ1-6; D: TRBD1; V: TRBV28; DNA: TGTGCCAGCAGCTCCGGACAGGGATTTAATTCACCCCTCCACTTT; CDR3: CASSSGQGFNSPLHF
size: few; J: TRBJ2-7; D: TRBD2; V: TRBV30; DNA: TGTGCCTGGTGTCTTGGCGGGAGTAGGTCCGAGCAGTACTTC; CDR3: CAWCLGGSRSEQYF
size: .; J: TRBJ2-5; D: TRBD1; V: TRBV10-3; DNA: TGTGCCATCAGTCCTCCGGGACAGGGGGCAGTGACCCAGTACTTC; CDR3: CAISPPGQGAVTQYF
size: .; J: TRBJ2-5; D: .; V: TRBV7-2; DNA: TGTGCCAGCAGCCCCTACCCGCAGGTGGAAGAGACCCAGTACTTC; CDR3: CASSPYPQVEETQYF
size: .; J: TRBJ2-7; D: TRBD1; V: TRBV7-6; DNA: TGTGCCAGCAGCTCACTGACAGGGCCAAATGGCGAGCAGTACTTC; CDR3: CASSSLTGPNGEQYF
size: .; J: TRBJ1-2; D: .; V: TRBV7-8; DNA: TGTGCCAGCAGCCCGACACCGGCAATGGGCTACACCTTC; CDR3: CASSPTPAMGYTF
size: .; J: TRBJ2-7; D: TRBD1; V: TRBV4-2; DNA: TGTGCCAGCAGCCACCGGACAGGGCAAACGTCCTACGAGCAGTACTTC; CDR3: CASSHRTGQTSYEQYF
size: .; J: TRBJ1-5; D: .; V: TRBV19; DNA: TGTGCCAGTAGTAGCTTCGGGCAGGGCCATGGCAATCAGCCCCAGCATTTT; CDR3: CASSSFGQGHGNQPQHF
size: .; J: TRBJ2-7; D: TRBD1; V: TRBV15; DNA: TGTGCCACCAGCATCCGAGGACAGGGGGCTGGACGAGCACCCTACGAGCAGTACTTC; CDR3: CATSIRGQGAGRAPYEQYF
size: once; J: TRBJ1-6; D: .; V: TRBV7-2; DNA: TGTGCCAGCAGCTTAGTGGTCAGGGTGGATTCACCCCTCCACTTT; CDR3: CASSLVVRVDSPLHF
size: .; J: TRBJ2-1; D: TRBD1; V: TRBV25-1; DNA: TGTGCCAGCAGTGAGGGACAGGGGGACAATGAGCAGTTCTTC; CDR3: CASSEGQGDNEQFF
size: .; J: TRBJ1-5; D: TRBD1; V: TRBV5-1; DNA: TGCGCCAGCAGCTTGGGGGACAGGGAAACGGATCAGCCCCAGCATTTT; CDR3: CASSLGDRETDQPQHF
size: .; J: TRBJ2-2; D: .; V: TRBV10-3; DNA: TGTGCCACCGAGGGCGGGGCGAACACCGGGGAGCTGTTTTTT; CDR3: CATEGGANTGELFF
size: .; J: TRBJ1-5; D: .; V: TRBV2; DNA: TGTGCCAGCAGTGAGGGCAGGGCAAGCAATCAGCCCCAGCATTTT; CDR3: CASSEGRASNQPQHF
size: .; J: TRBJ1-1; D: TRBD1; V: TRBV18; DNA: TGTGCCAGCTCACCAGCAGGGGGCTCTGGCACTGAAGCTTTCTTT; CDR3: CASSPAGGSGTEAFF
size: .; J: TRBJ2-7; D: .; V: TRBV5-6; DNA: TGTGCCAGCAGCTTGCCTAGAGGGGAGGCCCGGGGCTACGAGCAGTACTTC; CDR3: CASSLPRGEARGYEQYF
size: .; J: TRBJ2-1; D: .; V: TRBV20-1; DNA: TGCAGTGCTAGAGGTAGTGATGAGCAGTTCTTC; CDR3: CSARGSDEQFF
size: .; J: TRBJ2-6; D: .; V: TRBV28; DNA: TGTGCCAGCAGGCCCCTCGGGGCTGGGGCCAACGTCCTGACTTTC; CDR3: CASRPLGAGANVLTF
size: .; J: TRBJ1-1; D: .; V: TRBV30; DNA: TGTGCCTGGATCCAGATTGAAGCTTTCTTT; CDR3: CAWIQIEAFF
size: .; J: TRBJ2-3; D: .; V: TRBV5-5; DNA: TGTGCCAGCAGCTTGATTGGTCAGGGCACAGATACGCAGTATTTT; CDR3: CASSLIGQGTDTQYF
size: .; J: TRBJ1-1; D: .; V: TRBV10-3; DNA: TGTGCCATCAAGCTAGGGGGGGAGATGAACACTGAAGCTTTCTTT; CDR3: CAIKLGGEMNTEAFF
size: .; J: TRBJ2-4; D: TRBD2; V: TRBV11-2; DNA: TGTGCCAGCAGCTTAGCTAGCGGGAGAGGAAACATTCAGTACTTC; CDR3: CASSLASGRGNIQYF
size: .; J: TRBJ2-1; D: .; V: TRBV18; DNA: TGTGCCAGCTCACCCTTTAGTAGCGATGAGCAGTTCTTC; CDR3: CASSPFSSDEQFF
size: .; J: TRBJ2-7; D: TRBD1; V: TRBV18; DNA: TGTGCCAGCTCACCATACGTAGCAACGAGACAGGGGTTTGGCGAGCAGTACTTC; CDR3: CASSPYVATRQGFGEQYF
size: .; J: TRBJ1-1; D: TRBD1; V: TRBV29-1; DNA: TGCAGCGTTGAAGGGGGCATCCGGGACAGGAGGGACACTGAAGCTTTCTTT; CDR3: CSVEGGIRDRRDTEAFF
size: .; J: TRBJ2-7; D: .; V: TRBV6-5; DNA: TGTGCCAGCACCACGGGGGACTACGAGCAGTACTTC; CDR3: CASTTGDYEQYF